There are a few counts of the clone carrying this T cell receptor beta chain. Its target is not known. The sample comes from a study of response to subunit inactivated influenza vaccine. General study points: There was a suggestion from the authors that each seasonal influenza vaccination recruits few new T cells.

Per the germline V gene, CDR1 is SEHNR and CDR2 is FQNEAQ (reference sequence). V lost 2 bases and J lost 11, with 18 bases in between. The CDR3 contains 14 residues. TCRdb re-derived calls from the RT-PCR reads in MiXCR, one entry per CDR3 protein. Seen here are approximately 290,000 distinct CDR3 sequences, approximately 21% observed once, and the top ten hold 10%. V and J are TRBV7-9 and TRBJ1-1; D remains unclear. This clonotype originated in a man between 45 and 75 years old who received an inactivated influenza vaccine. Sample: PBMCs from blood, taken 21 months after vaccination. CDR3 sequence reads: CASSLPEEGSGAFF. CDR3 nucleotide sequence: TGTGCCAGCAGCTTACCAGAGGAGGGATCTGGGGCTTTCTTT.